The T cell receptor beta chain under discussion was sequenced for a study of control samples from healthy donors and cancer patients. Assay: immunoSEQ multiplex PCR; the TCRdb copy retains only in-frame clones and omits some. The data contain 200,000 to 250,000 clones, around 94% of them singletons. Germline CDR1 SEHNR, CDR2 FQNEAQ (reference sequence). Trimming removed 4 bases from V and 5 bases from J, with 15 bases in between. The CDR3 loop spans 14 amino acids. The chain links TRBV7-9 to TRBJ2-7; no firm D call. The receptor was isolated from a man aged 45-65 years in good health. Sequenced: blood. In nucleotides, the CDR3 is TGTGCCAGCAGCTCCCTACCCCGGGCCGACGAGCAGTACTTC. Protein sequence: CASSSLPRADEQYF.